This entry is about one T cell receptor beta chain. Its antigen is currently not known. Qualities for individual bases were not recorded, and no much larger clone is one base off. These data are taken from a study of CD8 T cells in Susac syndrome (dated by TCRdb to between 2018 and 2021). A note on the overall study: The study used repertoire sequencing to test whether antigen drove CD8+ T cell activation and differentiation in Susac syndrome. Clonality of the CD8+ T cell repertoire was compared between roughly twelve healthy donors, approximately 14 Susac syndrome patients and roughly 16 multiple sclerosis patients. Overall study results and their limits: The study acknowledged that relatively few individuals were included in the TCR sequencing and HLA analysis.

CDR1 MNHEY and CDR2 SMNVEV are derived from the germline V gene (reference sequence). V lost 5 bases and J lost 4 bases, and the count of bases not matched to a germline gene is 9. The CDR3 contains 16 residues, cysteine and phenylalanine counted. CDR3 DNA only is kept here, 48 bases in frame from base 1. High-throughput TCR beta sequencing profiled peripheral blood CD8+ and CD4+ T cells from healthy donors, Susac syndrome patients and multiple sclerosis patients. Healthy donors were included as age- and sex-matched controls. Bulk CD8+ and CD4+ T cells were purified by magnetic negative isolation, whereas CD8+ TEMRA cells were enriched by FACS. Blood was drawn into EDTA tubes, processed within 24 hours, and PBMCs were isolated by density gradient centrifugation. PBMCs intended for TCR sequencing were cryopreserved in liquid nitrogen and thawed later in a water bath at 37 degrees C. The sorted or isolated CD4+, CD8+ and CD8+ TEMRA cells had a purity of 90% or higher.

RNA was extracted using the RNeasy kit, and roughly 0.5 to 1 microgram was reverse transcribed with random hexamers. TCR beta CDR3 regions were amplified with the immunoSEQ multiplex PCR assay covering 54 Vbeta and 13 Jbeta segments. PCR amplification bias was corrected by using a synthetic template baseline for primer optimization and computational correction. Per the source publication's procedure: Reads were annotated to V, D and J genes according to IMGT and were analyzed with immunoSEQ Analyzer, with only productive sequences retained. To calculate clonality, Shannon entropy was normalized by log2 of the number of productive unique sequences and then subtracted from one. Public and private clones were assessed among the 100 most prevalent clones of each patient and control. A clone was defined as Susac-specific if it was absent from the healthy and MS cohorts, from roughly 1,000 published viral clones and from other ImmuneACCESS disease sequences. Through fastp at Q25 and MiXCR, TCRdb rebuilt clones from the public reads, retaining in-frame beta chains. Rows merge per CDR3 protein into single entries with the most common DNA and genes. For this entry, the V and J calls and clone size follow TCRdb and not the study's own pipeline. Counted in this sample were approximately 70,000 distinct CDR3 sequences; 95% of them appeared once. Of the sample, about 0.25% is held by the ten largest clones.

The TCR comes from a human donor in good health. This chain is built from TRBV27 and TRBJ2-1, with TRBD1 matching 9 junction bases. The sequencing input was CD8+ T cells from PBMCs. The sequenced DNA: TGTGCCAGCAGTACTACCCGGGACAGGGCGTACAATGAGCAGTTCTTC. This yields the protein CASSTTRDRAYNEQFF.